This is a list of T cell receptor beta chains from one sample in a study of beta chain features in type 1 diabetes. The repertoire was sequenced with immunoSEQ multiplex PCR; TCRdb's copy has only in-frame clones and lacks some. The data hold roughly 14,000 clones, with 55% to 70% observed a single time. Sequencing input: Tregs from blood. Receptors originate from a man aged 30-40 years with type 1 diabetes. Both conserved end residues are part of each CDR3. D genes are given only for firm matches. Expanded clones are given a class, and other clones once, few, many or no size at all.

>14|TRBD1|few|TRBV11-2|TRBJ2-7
TGTGCCAGCAGCAAACGGGACAGGGGAGCCGAGCAGTACTTC
CASSKRDRGAEQYF
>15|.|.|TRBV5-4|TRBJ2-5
TGTGCCAGCAGCTTAGGGGGTCAACCCCACGAGACCCAGTACTTC
CASSLGGQPHETQYF
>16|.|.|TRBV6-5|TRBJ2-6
TGTGCCAGCAGTTACGTTAGAGCGGGCGGGGCCAACGTCCTGACTTTC
CASSYVRAGGANVLTF
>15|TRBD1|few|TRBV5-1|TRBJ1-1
TGCGCCAGCAGCTCCTTACAGGGGGCGAACACTGAAGCTTTCTTT
CASSSLQGANTEAFF
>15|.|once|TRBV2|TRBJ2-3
TGTGCCAGCAGTCTACAGAATAGTGGCACAGATACGCAGTATTTT
CASSLQNSGTDTQYF
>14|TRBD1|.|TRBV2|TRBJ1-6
TGTGCCAGGGTCTCCGGGACAGGGGGATCACCCCTCCACTTT
CARVSGTGGSPLHF
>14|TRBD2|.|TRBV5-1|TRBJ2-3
TGCGCCAGCAGTGGTAGCGGGAGTGGAGATACGCAGTATTTT
CASSGSGSGDTQYF
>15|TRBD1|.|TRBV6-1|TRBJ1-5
TGTGCCAGCAGTGGACAGGGTAGGAGCAATCAGCCCCAGCATTTT
CASSGQGRSNQPQHF
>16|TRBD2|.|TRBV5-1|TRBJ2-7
TGCGCCAGCAGCTTGGGGAGCGGGAGCTCGAACTACGAGCAGTACTTC
CASSLGSGSSNYEQYF
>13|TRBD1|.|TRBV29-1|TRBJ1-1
TGCAGCGTTGACAACAGGGGTGCGGCTGAAGCTTTCTTT
CSVDNRGAAEAFF
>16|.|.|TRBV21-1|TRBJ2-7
TGTGCCAGCAGCTCAACCTTTGGTACCCTCTCCTACGAGCAGTACTTC
CASSSTFGTLSYEQYF
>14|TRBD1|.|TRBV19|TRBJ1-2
TGTGCCAGTATCCGGACAGGGCCGGGCTATGGCTACACCTTC
CASIRTGPGYGYTF
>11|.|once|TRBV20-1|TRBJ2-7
TGCAGTGCTAGGGGGGGCTACGAGCAGTACTTC
CSARGGYEQYF
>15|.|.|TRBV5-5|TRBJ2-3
TGTGCCAGCACCCCTCTTACTGACCTACAGGAGGGGCAGTATTTT
CASTPLTDLQEGQYF
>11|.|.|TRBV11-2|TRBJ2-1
TGTGCCAGCAGCCCAGGGATGGGTCAGTTCTTC
CASSPGMGQFF
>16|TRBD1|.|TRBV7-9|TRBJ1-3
TGTGCCAGCAGCCGGGACAGGGCACCCTCTGGAAACACCATATATTTT
CASSRDRAPSGNTIYF
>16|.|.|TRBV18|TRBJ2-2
TGTGCCAGCTCACCGGAGATTGGGGGCAACACCGGGGAGCTGTTTTTT
CASSPEIGGNTGELFF
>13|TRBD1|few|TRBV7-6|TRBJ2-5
TGTGCCAGCAGCTCGGGACAGAAAGAGACCCAGTACTTC
CASSSGQKETQYF
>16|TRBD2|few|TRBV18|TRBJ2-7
TGTGCCAGCTCACCGAGGAAACTAGCGGGAGAGGACGAGCAGTACTTC
CASSPRKLAGEDEQYF
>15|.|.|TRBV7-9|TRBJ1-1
TGTGCCAGCAGCCCTCGGGGGGGGCGAGACACTGAAGCTTTCTTT
CASSPRGGRDTEAFF
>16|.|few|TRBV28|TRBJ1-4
TGTGCCAGCAGTTTATTGGGGGCCAGAACTAATGAAAAACTGTTTTTT
CASSLLGARTNEKLFF
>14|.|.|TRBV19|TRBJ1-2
TGTGCCAGTACCCCGCCGGGGATCCCCTATGGCTACACCTTC
CASTPPGIPYGYTF
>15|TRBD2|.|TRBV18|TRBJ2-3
TGTGCCAGCTCACCAGGGACTAGCGCCACAGATACGCAGTATTTT
CASSPGTSATDTQYF
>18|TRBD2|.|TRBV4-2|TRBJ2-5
TGTGCCAGCAGCCAAGGTCCCGGCGGGAGGGAGCCATGGGAGACCCAGTACTTC
CASSQGPGGREPWETQYF
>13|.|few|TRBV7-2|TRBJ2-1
TGTGCCAGCAGTCAAACTAGTCAGCAAAAGGCGTTCTTC
CASSQTSQQKAFF
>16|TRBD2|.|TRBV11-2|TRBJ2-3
TGTGCCAGCAGCTTCTTAGCGGGGGCAGGCACAGATACGCAGTATTTT
CASSFLAGAGTDTQYF
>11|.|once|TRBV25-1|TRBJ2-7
TGTGCCAGCAGTCGAGGGAACGAGCAGTACTTC
CASSRGNEQYF
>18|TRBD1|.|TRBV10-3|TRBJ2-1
TGTGCCATCAGTGAGTCGACGGCTCCCGGACAGGGGCCGATGGGGCAGTTCTTC
CAISESTAPGQGPMGQFF
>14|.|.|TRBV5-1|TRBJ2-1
TGCGCCAGCAGCTTGGATGTAGCGGCCAATGAGCAGTTCTTC
CASSLDVAANEQFF
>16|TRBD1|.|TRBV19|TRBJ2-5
TGTGCCAGTAGTCCACGGAAACAGACAGGGGTCGAGACCCAGTACTTC
CASSPRKQTGVETQYF
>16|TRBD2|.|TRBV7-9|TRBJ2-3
TGTGCCAGCAGCTTAGCACGGACTAGCGGCACAGATACGCAGTATTTT
CASSLARTSGTDTQYF
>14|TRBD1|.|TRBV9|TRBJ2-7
TGTGCCAGCAGCGGCACGGGACAGGCCTACGAGCAGTACTTC
CASSGTGQAYEQYF
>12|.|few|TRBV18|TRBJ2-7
TGTGCCAGCTCAGAACAGGGTTACGAGCAGTACTTC
CASSEQGYEQYF
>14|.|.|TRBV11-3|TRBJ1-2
TGTGCCAGCAGCTTTCTGCGGGGGACTGGAGGCTACACCTTC
CASSFLRGTGGYTF
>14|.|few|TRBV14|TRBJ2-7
TGTGCCAGCAGCCAATATTTGGGCGCCTACGAGCAGTACTTC
CASSQYLGAYEQYF
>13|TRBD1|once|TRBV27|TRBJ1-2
TGTGCCAGCAGTACCGACAGGGGGCATGGCTACACCTTC
CASSTDRGHGYTF
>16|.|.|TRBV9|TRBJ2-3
TGTGCCAGCAGCGCTAGGGGTTTCTCAGGCACAGATACGCAGTATTTT
CASSARGFSGTDTQYF
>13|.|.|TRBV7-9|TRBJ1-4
TGTGCCAGCAGCACCAACGTGGAGGAAAAACTGTTTTTT
CASSTNVEEKLFF
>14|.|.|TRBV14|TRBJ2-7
TGTGCCAGCAGCCAAGGGTCAGGCTCCTACGAGCAGTACTTC
CASSQGSGSYEQYF
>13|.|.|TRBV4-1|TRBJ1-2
TGCGCCAGCAGCCAAGGACTCATCTATGGCTACACCTTC
CASSQGLIYGYTF
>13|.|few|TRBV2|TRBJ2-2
TGTGCCAGCAGTTCAGAGGGTCCCGGGGAGCTGTTTTTT
CASSSEGPGELFF
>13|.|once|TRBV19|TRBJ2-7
TGTGCCAGTAGTACAGGGAACATAGGCGAGCAGTACTTC
CASSTGNIGEQYF
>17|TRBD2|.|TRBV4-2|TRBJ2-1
TGTGCCAGCAGCCAAACAACCAGCCTAGCGGGCCGCAATGAGCAGTTCTTC
CASSQTTSLAGRNEQFF
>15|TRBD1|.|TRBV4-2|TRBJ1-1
TGTGCCAGCAGCCAAGTGGGACAGGGGAGCACTGAAGCTTTCTTT
CASSQVGQGSTEAFF
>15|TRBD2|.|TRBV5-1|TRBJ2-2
TGCGCCAGCAGGCGGACTAGCGGGGGGTCCGGGGAGCTGTTTTTT
CASRRTSGGSGELFF
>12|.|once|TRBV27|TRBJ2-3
TGTGCCAGCAGTTCCTACACAGATACGCAGTATTTT
CASSSYTDTQYF
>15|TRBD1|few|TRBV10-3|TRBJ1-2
TGTGCCATCAGTGAACTAGCGACAGGGGGATATGGCTACACCTTC
CAISELATGGYGYTF
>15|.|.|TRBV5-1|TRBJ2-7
TGCGCCAGCAGCTTGGAAGGAAATAGCCCCTACGAGCAGTACTTC
CASSLEGNSPYEQYF
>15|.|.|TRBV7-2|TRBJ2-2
TGTGCCAGCAGCTTAGTGGGGGGATCCCCCGGGGAGCTGTTTTTT
CASSLVGGSPGELFF
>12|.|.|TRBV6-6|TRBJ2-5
TGTGCCAGCAGCCCGGGAAGGGAGACCCAGTACTTC
CASSPGRETQYF
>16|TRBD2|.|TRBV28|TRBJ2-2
TGTGCCAGCAGTTTTGTCCGCGGGGGGAACACCGGGGAGCTGTTTTTT
CASSFVRGGNTGELFF
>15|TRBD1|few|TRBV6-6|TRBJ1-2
TGTGCCAGCACTAAAGGACAGGCAACTGTCTATGGCTACACCTTC
CASTKGQATVYGYTF
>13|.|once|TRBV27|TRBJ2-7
TGTGCCAGCAGTCCCCGTGCGAGTATCGAGCAGTACTTC
CASSPRASIEQYF
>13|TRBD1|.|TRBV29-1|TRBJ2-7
TGCAGCGTTGTTGGACAGGGGCTCTACGAGCAGTACTTC
CSVVGQGLYEQYF
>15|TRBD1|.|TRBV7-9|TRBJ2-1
TGTGCCAGCAGCTTGAGGGGACAGGTGGACAATGAGCAGTTCTTC
CASSLRGQVDNEQFF
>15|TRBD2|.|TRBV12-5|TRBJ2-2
TGTGCTAGTGGTTTGTGGCTAGCGGGGGCCGGGGAGCTGTTTTTT
CASGLWLAGAGELFF
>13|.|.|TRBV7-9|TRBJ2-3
TGTGCCAGCAGCCCCCAGGGGTCCCTCATGCATGTTTTT
CASSPQGSLMHVF